The entry below describes one T cell receptor (beta chain). The target of this receptor is not known. No much larger clonotype is one base removed from it; base qualities were not supplied. At the junction V is shortened by 4 bases and J by 5 bases, with 14 bases in between. The CDR3 measures 14 amino acids from cysteine to phenylalanine. The entry retains the CDR3 DNA only, 42 bases that are in frame from base 1. The germline V gene yields SNHLY for CDR1 and FYNNEI for CDR2. Sorted unstimulated T cells, along with proliferating T cells recovered from mixed lymphocyte reactions, underwent TCRbeta CDR3 sequencing. Fresh whole blood from approximately ten HLA-typed healthy donors was used to isolate PBMCs. To map where alloreactive clones came from, CD4+ non-regulatory T cells in the unstimulated state were FACS-sorted. This record belongs to a study of siplizumab effects on memory and regulatory T cells (dated 2019 in TCRdb). Context from the whole study: The effect of the anti-CD2 antibody siplizumab on alloreactive T-cell subsets was examined in allogeneic mixed lymphocyte reactions constructed from human PBMCs. The full study reports these points: Unstimulated naive T cells appeared to be more diverse than memory T cells, and naive cells seemed to make a substantial contribution to the alloresponse. In reactions with siplizumab, an average of roughly 70% of mappable alloreactive CD4+ clones were Treg-derived, compared with 25% to 30% in control reactions. Siplizumab significantly reduced the cumulative frequency of alloreactive sequences traceable to unstimulated CD4+ memory T cells. Sequences below about 10^-5 frequency were poorly captured, so only a minor fraction of alloreactive clones could be mapped to unstimulated subsets. About 75-95% of proliferating CD4+ or CD8+ clones could not be given a naive or memory phenotype. Whether proliferating Tregs from siplizumab cultures were suppressive was not functionally confirmed.

The library was built by means of the immunoSEQ multiplex PCR assay. Roughly 100,000 TCR templates per sample were assayed on the deep sequencing platform. Genomic DNA extracted from sorted T cells was used for TCRbeta CDR3 sequencing. On the study's bioinformatics: Clonal analysis of TCRbeta CDR3 data was done in the R programming language. Unstimulated samples were compared with post-reaction CFSE-low samples to define alloreactive CD4+ and CD8+ clones. Alloreactive CD4+ clones were assigned to regulatory or non-regulatory origin by matching sequences to sorted unstimulated Treg and non-Treg repertoires. Here the immuneACCESS table is served through TCRdb, limited to in-frame sequences with V and J called. Missing clones are a known gap in these copies; in checked studies unresolved V genes cover under half, and the rest lacks a known reason. The D gene and trimming were derived from the DNA, and the V and J assignments and clone size from that table. The sample records more than 90,000 clones, around 94% of which are singletons. Roughly 1.3% of the sample is held by the ten biggest clonotypes.

Sequencing input: non-Treg CD4+ T cells sorted from blood. The cell subset or site tag for this specimen amounts to: FACS-sorted unstimulated CD4+ non-regulatory T cells. Here the chain combines TRBV2 and TRBJ1-2; the D segment cannot be called with confidence. This clonotype originated in a human donor in good health. The DNA is as follows: TGTGCCAGCAGTGCGGACGCTCCCCGGTATGGCTACACCTTC. It encodes CASSADAPRYGYTF.